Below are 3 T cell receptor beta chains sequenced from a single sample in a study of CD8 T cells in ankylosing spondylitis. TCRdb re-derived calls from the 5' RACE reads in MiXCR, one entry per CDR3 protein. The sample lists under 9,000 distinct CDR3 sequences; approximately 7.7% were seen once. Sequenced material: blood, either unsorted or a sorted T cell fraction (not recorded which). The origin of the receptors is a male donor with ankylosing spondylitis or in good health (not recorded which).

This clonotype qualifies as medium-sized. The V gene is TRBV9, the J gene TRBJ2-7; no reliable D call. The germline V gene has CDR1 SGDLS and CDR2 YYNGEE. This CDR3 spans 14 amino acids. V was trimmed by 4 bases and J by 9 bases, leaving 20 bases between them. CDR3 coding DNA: TGTGCCAGCAGCACCGGCCCCGCACCGAGTCCGCAGTACGTC. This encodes CASSTGPAPSPQYV.

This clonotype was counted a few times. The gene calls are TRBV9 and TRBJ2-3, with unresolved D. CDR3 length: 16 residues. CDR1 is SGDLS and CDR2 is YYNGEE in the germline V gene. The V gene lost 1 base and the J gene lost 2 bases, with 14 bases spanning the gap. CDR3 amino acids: CASSVSYREITDTQYF. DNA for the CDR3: TGTGCCAGCAGCGTAAGTTACAGAGAAATCACAGATACGCAGTATTTT.

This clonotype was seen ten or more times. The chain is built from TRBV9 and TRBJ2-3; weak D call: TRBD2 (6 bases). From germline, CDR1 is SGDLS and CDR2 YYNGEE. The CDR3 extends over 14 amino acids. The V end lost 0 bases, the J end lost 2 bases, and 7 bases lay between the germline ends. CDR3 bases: TGTGCCAGCAGCGTAGGCGGGGTCACAGATACGCAGTATTTT. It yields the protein CASSVGGVTDTQYF. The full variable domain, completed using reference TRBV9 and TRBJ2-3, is DSGVTQTPKHLITATGQRVTLRCSPRSGDLSVYWYQQSLDQGLQFLIQYYNGEERAKGNILERFSAQQFPDLHSELNLSSLELGDSALYFCASSVGGVTDTQYFGPGTRLTVL.